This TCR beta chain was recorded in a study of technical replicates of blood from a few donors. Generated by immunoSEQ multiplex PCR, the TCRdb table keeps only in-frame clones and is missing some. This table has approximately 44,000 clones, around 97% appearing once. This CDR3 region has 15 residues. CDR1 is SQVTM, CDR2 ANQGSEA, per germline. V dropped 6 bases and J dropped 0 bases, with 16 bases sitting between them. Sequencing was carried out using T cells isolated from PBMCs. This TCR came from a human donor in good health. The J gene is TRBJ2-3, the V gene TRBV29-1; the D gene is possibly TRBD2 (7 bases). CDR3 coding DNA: TGCAGCGTCGCCGGGGGGCCTTCTAGCACAGATACGCAGTATTTT. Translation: CSVAGGPSSTDTQYF.